These 26 T cell receptor beta chains were sequenced from one sample in a study of graft-versus-host responses after intestinal transplantation. Data came from immunoSEQ multiplex PCR; TCRdb stores just in-frame clones and leaves some out. The table lists some 80,000 clones, about 91% of them singletons. Antigens for these TCRs are unknown. This sample comprised unstimulated CD8+ T cells sorted from spleen or lymph node cells, obtained before transplant. These receptors came from a human donor who was the organ donor for an intestinal transplant.

The V and J genes are TRBV7-6 and TRBJ2-1; 8 nucleotides agree with TRBD2. V trimming: 5 bases; J trimming: 0 bases; junction bases outside the gene matches: 3. The CDR3 sequence is 15 residues long. Germline-derived CDR1 and CDR2 are SGHVS and FNYEAQ. The CDR3 nucleotides are TGTGCCAGCAGCCCAAGCGGGGGCTCCTACAATGAGCAGTTCTTC. This encodes CASSPSGGSYNEQFF.

The V call is TRBV19, the J call TRBJ2-7; D is ambiguous. The ends were cut back, 5 bases at V and 0 bases at J, with 14 bases in the middle. CDR3 length equals 15 residues. Germline assignment: CDR1 LNHDA and CDR2 SQIVND (reference sequence). The DNA for the CDR3 is TGTGCCAGTAGTGCCGAGACACTTAGCTCCTACGAGCAGTACTTC. It yields the protein CASSAETLSSYEQYF.

The chain employs TRBV5-1 and TRBJ2-7; 7 nucleotides line up with TRBD1. With 4 bases clipped from V and 3 bases from J, the junction kept 7 bases outside the gene matches. CDR1 is SGHRS, CDR2 YFSETQ, per germline. This CDR3 region has 14 residues. The CDR3, as DNA: TGCGCCAGCAGCGCCGGGACAGACAACTACGAGCAGTACTTC. Amino acids: CASSAGTDNYEQYF.

V gene TRBV9 combines with J gene TRBJ1-1, with D maybe TRBD1 (6 bases). V shed 4 bases and J shed 0 bases, with 10 bases lying between them. The CDR3 consists of 14 residues. Germline CDR1 reads SGDLS; CDR2 reads YYNGEE. The CDR3 nucleotides read TGTGCCAGCAGCTACGGACAGATGAACACTGAAGCTTTCTTT. Translated: CASSYGQMNTEAFF.

The chain uses TRBV5-1 and TRBJ1-2, with D unresolved. The CDR3 covers 15 residues. The V end lost 4 bases, the J end lost 6 bases, and 19 bases lay between the germline ends. Germline V gives CDR1 SGHRS, CDR2 YFSETQ. In nucleotides, the CDR3 is TGCGCCAGCAGCCTGGGAGGACGGCGACGGGATGGCTACACCTTC. Its protein is CASSLGGRRRDGYTF.

The V call is TRBV30, the J call TRBJ1-1, with no clear D. Germline assignment: CDR1 GTSNPN and CDR2 SVGIG (reference sequence). Between the trimmed V and J ends, which lost 5 bases and 4 bases, there was a span of 11 bases. The length of the CDR3 is 12 residues. This CDR3 reads CAWDPGLTEAFF. In nucleotides, the CDR3 is TGTGCCTGGGACCCAGGCCTCACTGAAGCTTTCTTT.

J is TRBJ1-5 and V is TRBV6-6; 9 bases line up with TRBD1. From germline, CDR1 is MNHNY and CDR2 SVGAGI (reference sequence). The trim removed 10 bases at V and 0 bases at J, leaving 7 bases unmatched. This CDR3 is built from 15 residues. CDR3 sequence (DNA): TGTGCCACCGGGACAGGGTCTCATAGCAATCAGCCCCAGCATTTT. Amino acids: CATGTGSHSNQPQHF.

CDR3 sequence: CASSQDSYTDTQYF. The CDR3 bases are TGTGCCAGCAGTCAGGACAGTTACACAGATACGCAGTATTTT. The chain carries TRBV9 and TRBJ2-3, with TRBD1 as a possible D gene (6 bases). Germline values: CDR1 SGDLS, CDR2 YYNGEE. The CDR3 sequence is 14 residues long. Trimming pared 5 bases from V and 2 bases from J, leaving 12 bases between.

V gene TRBV28 combines with J gene TRBJ2-7; TRBD2 aligns across 8 bases. There are 15 residues in the CDR3. Germline-derived CDR1 and CDR2 are MDHEN and SYDVKM. V shed 2 bases, J shed 4 bases, and the junction held 7 bases outside the gene matches. Here the CDR3 reads CASSLAREDQYEQYF. CDR3 DNA: TGTGCCAGCAGTTTAGCGCGGGAGGATCAATACGAGCAGTACTTC.

The rearrangement uses TRBV5-5 and TRBJ2-7; 7 bases align to TRBD1. V was clipped by 5 bases and J by 2 bases; unmatched bases: 13. Germline values: CDR1 SGHKS, CDR2 YYEKEE (reference sequence). The CDR3 has 16 residues. The CDR3 reads CASSSLSGQGAYEQYF. The CDR3 nucleotides read TGTGCCAGCAGTTCCTTATCTGGGCAGGGGGCCTACGAGCAGTACTTC. The full variable domain, completed using reference TRBV5-5 and TRBJ2-7, is DAGVTQSPTHLIKTRGQQVTLRCSPISGHKSVSWYQQVLGQGPQFIFQYYEKEERGRGNFPDRFSARQFPNYSSELNVNALLLGDSALYLCASSSLSGQGAYEQYFGPGTRLTVT.

The chain couples TRBV29-1 to TRBJ2-7; D is undetermined. The length of the CDR3 is 12 residues. Per the germline V gene, CDR1 is SQVTM and CDR2 is ANQGSEA. V lost 6 bases to trimming and J lost 6 bases, with 15 bases between them. CDR3 region: CSVALGGTEQYF. The CDR3, as DNA: TGCAGCGTCGCCCTAGGCGGTACCGAGCAGTACTTC.

The chain recombines TRBV12-5 with TRBJ2-7, with D perhaps TRBD1 (6 bases). This CDR3 comprises 15 residues. Germline V gives CDR1 LGHNT, CDR2 FRNRAP. Trimming took off 3 bases at V and 5 bases at J, with 17 bases between the two ends. The CDR3 bases are TGTGCTAGTGGTTTCCTCACAGGGACCGTCCACGAGCAGTACTTC. It translates to CASGFLTGTVHEQYF.

The V call is TRBV27, the J call TRBJ2-1; no clear D. This CDR3 region has 14 residues. Germline CDR1 and CDR2: MNHEY and SMNVEV (reference sequence). Deletions cut 10 bases from V and 0 bases from J, with 13 bases between. CDR3 sequence: CATSLSSSYNEQFF. The DNA of the CDR3 is TGTGCCACTTCGTTGTCAAGCTCCTACAATGAGCAGTTCTTC.

The chain has TRBV5-1 and TRBJ2-1, with D possibly being TRBD2 (5 bases). The CDR3 is 15 amino acids. V shed 4 bases and J shed 2 bases, with 13 bases lying between them. The germline gives CDR1 SGHRS, CDR2 YFSETQ. This chain's CDR3 is CASSVLTNTYNEQFF. In nucleotides, the CDR3 is TGCGCCAGCAGCGTCTTGACTAACACCTACAATGAGCAGTTCTTC.

On this clone itself: Other DNA variants within this sample encode the same CDR3. The chain combines TRBV7-6 with TRBJ2-7; TRBD1 matches 7 bases. Germline CDR1 reads SGHVS; CDR2 reads FNYEAQ. The CDR3 is 14 amino acids. The V segment lost 4 bases and the J segment 2 bases; nucleotides outside the gene matches: 5. CDR3 in amino acids: CASSYRDSTYEQYF. The CDR3 DNA is TGTGCCAGCAGCTACCGGGACAGTACCTACGAGCAGTACTTC.

The chain combines TRBV27 with TRBJ1-5; D remains unclear. Deletions cut 5 bases from V and 1 base from J, with 6 bases between. CDR1 is MNHEY, CDR2 SMNVEV, per germline (reference sequence). The CDR3 has 13 amino acids. This CDR3 is CASSQDSNQPQHF. In DNA form, the CDR3 reads TGTGCCAGCAGTCAGGACAGCAATCAGCCCCAGCATTTT.

V usage is TRBV6-5 and J usage is TRBJ1-5; the D is unclear. CDR1 and CDR2 (germline): MNHEY, SVGAGI. The CDR3 sequence is 14 residues long. V was shortened by 2 bases and J by 2 bases, with 7 bases between the two germline ends. The DNA of the CDR3 is TGTGCCAGCAGTTACGGGTTTGGCAATCAGCCCCAGCATTTT. It codes for CASSYGFGNQPQHF.

This clone showed up just once. This rearrangement joins TRBV9 to TRBJ1-3, with D uncertain. V was clipped by 2 bases and J by 0 bases, with 9 bases between them. The CDR3 length is 15 residues. Germline lookup yields CDR1 SGDLS and CDR2 YYNGEE. The CDR3 sequence is CASSVGPHSGNTIYF. CDR3 bases: TGTGCCAGCAGCGTGGGCCCACACTCTGGAAACACCATATATTTT.

Worth noting for this clone: One end of the junction is discordant with germline, which a read error may explain. The chain employs TRBV7-7 and TRBJ2-3; weak D call: TRBD2 (6 bases). Germline V gene lookup returns CDR1 SSHAT and CDR2 FNYEAQ (reference sequence). CDR3 length: 16 residues. DNA for the CDR3: TGTGCTAGCAGCCAGGACCCGGGACTTGGCACAGATACGCAGTATTTT. Its protein is CASSQDPGLGTDTQYF.

The chain couples TRBV6-5 to TRBJ1-2; 7 nucleotides agree with TRBD1. The germline gives CDR1 MNHEY, CDR2 SVGAGI. There are 13 residues in the CDR3. The trim removed 8 bases at V and 5 bases at J, leaving 8 bases unmatched. CDR3 protein: CASSRGRRYGYTF. DNA of the CDR3: TGTGCCAGCTCGAGGGGGCGCAGGTATGGCTACACCTTC.

The V gene is TRBV10-2, the J gene TRBJ1-3; a weak D match, TRBD1 (5 bases). The CDR3 length is 14 residues. V was trimmed by 3 bases and J by 2 bases, leaving 8 bases between them. Germline lookup yields CDR1 WSHSY and CDR2 SAAADI. The CDR3 sequence: CASSERGAGNTIYF. CDR3 coding DNA: TGCGCCAGCAGTGAACGGGGGGCTGGAAACACCATATATTTT.

The rearrangement joins TRBV10-2 to TRBJ2-6; 7 bases align to TRBD1. CDR1 is WSHSY and CDR2 is SAAADI in the germline V gene. V was pared by 9 bases and J by 1 base, with 3 bases of the junction left unmatched. This CDR3 spans 14 amino acids. The CDR3 here is CASGTASGANVLTF. The CDR3 nucleotides are TGCGCCAGTGGGACAGCTTCTGGGGCCAACGTCCTGACTTTC.

The chain uses TRBV19 and TRBJ1-2, with no clear D. CDR1 is LNHDA, CDR2 SQIVND, per germline (reference sequence). The V end lost 0 bases, the J end lost 8 bases, and 13 bases lay between the germline ends. This CDR3 is built from 14 residues. In DNA form, the CDR3 reads TGTGCCAGTAGTATAGATCGCTTGACCAAAGGCTACACCTTC. It codes for CASSIDRLTKGYTF.

The chain has TRBV2 and TRBJ1-2, with D hard to call. V was cut by 6 bases and J by 5 bases, with 16 bases left in between. The CDR3 is made up of 14 amino acids. Germline V gene sequence: CDR1 SNHLY, CDR2 FYNNEI. The CDR3 DNA reads TGTGCCAGCAGCCCCTTAGAGATGGGGTATGGCTACACCTTC. It encodes CASSPLEMGYGYTF. Together with reference TRBV2 and TRBJ1-2, the CDR3 gives the full variable domain: EPEVTQTPSHQVTQMGQEVILRCVPISNHLYFYWYRQILGQKVEFLVSFYNNEISEKSEIFDDQFSVERPDGSNFTLKIRSTKLEDSAMYFCASSPLEMGYGYTFGSGTRLTVV.

The rearrangement uses TRBV28 and TRBJ2-4; D gene uncertain. Germline values: CDR1 MDHEN, CDR2 SYDVKM. The V end lost 3 bases, the J end lost 1 base, and 7 bases lay between the germline ends. CDR3 length: 14 residues. This CDR3 reads CASSFWSAKNIQYF. The CDR3 DNA is TGTGCCAGCAGTTTCTGGTCCGCCAAAAACATTCAGTACTTC.

The chain is built from TRBV7-9 and TRBJ1-5, with D unclear. V lost 2 bases and J lost 6, with 11 bases in between. Germline CDR1 is SEHNR and CDR2 is FQNEAQ (reference sequence). The CDR3 spans 14 residues. CDR3 residues: CASSLHAGGQPQHF. CDR3 DNA: TGTGCCAGCAGCTTACATGCAGGAGGTCAGCCCCAGCATTTT. Using reference TRBV7-9 and TRBJ1-5 for the parts outside the CDR3, the full variable domain is DTGVSQNPRHKITKRGQNVTFRCDPISEHNRLYWYRQTLGQGPEFLTYFQNEAQLEKSRLLSDRFSAERPKGSFSTLEIQRTEQGDSAMYLCASSLHAGGQPQHFGDGTRLSIL.